A single sample gave rise to the 23 T cell receptor beta chains below, sequenced in a study of low-dose radiotherapy and immunotherapy resistance in tumors. Primers targeting TRAV and TRBV primed first-strand cDNA, covering alpha and beta chains. A roughly 20-cycle PCR with a constant-region primer and V-primer adapter amplified TCRs. One entry per CDR3 protein results from TCRdb running MiXCR on the reads. The data contain roughly 10,000 distinct CDR3 sequences, 60% to 80% of them singletons. The source is a human donor with advanced metastatic prostate, ovarian, gallbladder or colorectal cancer (not recorded which). This table probably holds off-target reads from a library built for another chain.

V gene TRBV7-9 combines with J gene TRBJ2-1; 13 bases are a match to TRBD2. CDR3 size: 14 residues. The germline CDR1 and CDR2 sequences are SEHNR and FQNEAQ (reference sequence). V shed 6 bases and J 5 bases; nucleotides not matched to a gene: 1. The chain's CDR3 is CASRGTSGNNEQFF. For the CDR3, the DNA is TGTGCCAGCAGGGGGACTAGCGGGAACAATGAGCAGTTCTTC.

CDR3 DNA: TGTGCCAGCAGCCCTCCCCACGGCGAGACCCAGTACTTC. This codes for CASSPPHGETQYF. The chain employs TRBV28 and TRBJ2-5; D is undetermined. Germline lookup yields CDR1 MDHEN and CDR2 SYDVKM. V was clipped by 6 bases and J by 5 bases, with 13 bases between them. The CDR3 length is 13 residues.

Of note for this clonotype: At one end the junction does not follow the germline gene, possibly because of a read error. The chain employs TRBV20-1 and TRBJ2-7, with D possibly matching TRBD2 (5 bases). Germline-derived CDR1 and CDR2 are DFQATT and SNEGSKA (reference sequence). This CDR3 spans 12 amino acids. CDR3 loop: CSARIARHEQYF. The CDR3 bases are TGTAGTGCTCGGATAGCGAGGCACGAGCAGTACTTC.

The sample holds one count of this clonotype. The V call is TRBV3-1, the J call TRBJ1-2; D unresolved. The CDR3 has 13 amino acids. Trimming took off 4 bases at V and 5 bases at J, with 11 bases between the two ends. CDR1 is LGHDT, CDR2 YNNKEL, per germline (reference sequence). The CDR3 bases are TGTGCCAGCAGCCCACCCGGCGGGTATGGCTACACCTTC. Translating it yields CASSPPGGYGYTF.

This clonotype was recorded once. The genes are TRBV28 and TRBJ2-3; TRBD1 is a possible D gene (8 bases). Germline V CDR1 and CDR2: MDHEN, SYDVKM. V dropped 5 bases and J dropped 4 bases, with 19 bases sitting between them. The CDR3 has 16 residues. CDR3 loop: CASSTHRGGLADTQYF. The CDR3 bases are TGTGCCAGCAGTACGCACAGGGGGGGGTTGGCAGATACGCAGTATTTT.

This clonotype was observed a single time. This CDR3 reads CASSSVGWEQYF. In nucleotides, the CDR3 is TGTGCCAGCAGCTCCGTGGGGTGGGAGCAGTACTTC. The chain combines TRBV7-9 with TRBJ2-7; no definite D call. CDR1 and CDR2 (germline): SEHNR, FQNEAQ (reference sequence). Deletions cut 4 bases from V and 7 bases from J, with 11 bases between. CDR3 size: 12 residues.

This clonotype turned up a few times. V usage is TRBV4-1 and J usage is TRBJ1-5, with D unresolved. Germline V CDR1 and CDR2: MGHRA, YSYEKL. The CDR3 is 15 residues long. V was pared by 3 bases and J by 7 bases, with 16 bases between. The CDR3 protein is CASSHPGAKGQPQHF. Written as DNA, the CDR3 is TGCGCCAGCAGCCACCCCGGAGCCAAGGGCCAGCCCCAGCATTTT.

The chain is built from TRBV12-5 and TRBJ1-1; 7 bases align to TRBD1. Germline CDR1 is LGHNT and CDR2 is FRNRAP. This CDR3 spans 15 amino acids. V lost 5 bases to trimming and J lost 1 base; unmatched junction nucleotides: 7. The CDR3 nucleotides are TGTGCTAGTGGTACCCAACAGGGGAGGAACACTGAAGCTTTCTTT. This translates into CASGTQQGRNTEAFF.

V gene TRBV5-1 combines with J gene TRBJ2-1; D is undetermined. The CDR3 runs 13 residues. The germline V gene has CDR1 SGHRS and CDR2 YFSETQ. V lost 4 bases and J 5 bases, leaving 10 bases between the germline ends. The CDR3 nucleotides are TGCGCCAGCAGCACCGTACCTAACAATGAGCAGTTCTTC. It translates to CASSTVPNNEQFF. The full variable domain, in which reference TRBV5-1 and TRBJ2-1 provide the parts outside the CDR3, is KAGVTQTPRYLIKTRGQQVTLSCSPISGHRSVSWYQQTPGQGLQFLFEYFSETQRNKGNFPGRFSGRQFSNSRSEMNVSTLELGDSALYLCASSTVPNNEQFFGPGTRLTVL.

This rearrangement joins TRBV5-1 to TRBJ1-2; a possible D gene is TRBD1 (6 bases). The CDR3 is 13 residues long. Between the trimmed V and J ends, which lost 0 bases and 4 bases, there was a span of 7 bases. CDR1 is SGHRS, CDR2 YFSETQ, per germline. DNA for the CDR3: TGCGCCAGCAGCTTGGCACAGGGCTATGGCTACACCTTC. Translation gives CASSLAQGYGYTF.

In DNA, the CDR3 is TGCGCCAGCAGCTTGGTTCAGGACACCGGGGAGCTGTTTTTT. Translated: CASSLVQDTGELFF. The chain couples TRBV5-1 to TRBJ2-2; D unclear. The V and J ends lost 0 bases and 3 bases respectively, with 6 bases between them. The germline gives CDR1 SGHRS, CDR2 YFSETQ. This CDR3 is 14 amino acids long.

The chain employs TRBV12-3 or TRBV12-4 and TRBJ1-1, with D possibly being TRBD1 (5 bases). Trimming removed 6 bases at V and 3 bases at J, with 8 bases between. The CDR3 totals 12 residues. Written as DNA, the CDR3 is TGTGCCAGCAGATTGGGACACACTGAAGCTTTCTTT. Amino acid sequence: CASRLGHTEAFF.

This clonotype was counted only a few times. V is TRBV7-2 and J is TRBJ1-1; the match to TRBD1 covers 7 bases. CDR3 length: 14 amino acids. V was pared by 7 bases and J by 0 bases, with 5 bases of the junction left unmatched. The V gene's germline CDR1 is SGHTA and CDR2 FQGNSA. The CDR3 DNA follows: TGTGCCAGCACTCGGGACAGTCTGAACACTGAAGCTTTCTTT. Translated, it gives CASTRDSLNTEAFF. The full variable domain, with the rest looked up from reference TRBV7-2 and TRBJ1-1, is GAGVSQSPSNKVTEKGKDVELRCDPISGHTALYWYRQSLGQGLEFLIYFQGNSAPDKSGLPSDRFSAERTGGSVSTLTIQRTQQEDSAVYLCASTRDSLNTEAFFGQGTRLTVV.

The chain is built from TRBV6-2 or TRBV6-3 and TRBJ1-2; 7 bases are shared with TRBD1. The V segment lost 5 bases and the J segment 0 bases; nucleotides outside the gene matches: 3. Germline CDR1 is MNHEY and CDR2 is SVGEGT. The CDR3 consists of 14 residues. CDR3 DNA sequence: TGTGCCAGCAGTACCGGGACAGCTAACTATGGCTACACCTTC. Protein product: CASSTGTANYGYTF.

This chain links TRBV7-9 with TRBJ2-3; 9 nucleotides line up with TRBD2. In germline, CDR1 is SEHNR, CDR2 FQNEAQ (reference sequence). V lost 5 bases and J lost 0; bases outside the gene matches: 3. The CDR3 covers 15 residues. In DNA, the CDR3 is TGTGCCAGCAGCACAACTAGCGGGAGCACAGATACGCAGTATTTT. Amino acids: CASSTTSGSTDTQYF.

The V and J genes are TRBV28 and TRBJ1-2; 9 bases are shared with TRBD1. CDR1 MDHEN and CDR2 SYDVKM come from the germline V gene. Germline trimming cut 7 bases from V and 3 bases from J; bases unmatched to any gene: 12. The CDR3 has 16 amino acids. CDR3 coding DNA: TGTGCCAGCACCGCCCCGACAGGGGGGATCTACTATGGCTACACCTTC. It codes for CASTAPTGGIYYGYTF.

The V and J genes are TRBV11-1 and TRBJ2-7, with unresolved D. The CDR3 runs to 15 residues. Trimming left V 1 base short and J 6 bases short, with 16 bases between. Germline CDR1 and CDR2: SGHAT and FQDESV (reference sequence). The CDR3, as DNA: TGTGCCAGCAGCTTAGGGCCCGCGAGGTCTAGCGAGCAGTACTTC. This encodes CASSLGPARSSEQYF. The full variable domain, in which reference TRBV11-1 and TRBJ2-7 provide the parts outside the CDR3, is EAEVAQSPRYKITEKSQAVAFWCDPISGHATLYWYRQILGQGPELLVQFQDESVVDDSQLPKDRFSAERLKGVDSTLKIQPAELGDSAMYLCASSLGPARSSEQYFGPGTRLTVT.

This clonotype was seen more than once but under ten times. The chain is built from TRBV6-1 and TRBJ1-5, with D possibly TRBD1 on 5 matching bases. The CDR3 covers 14 residues. Germline-derived CDR1 and CDR2 are MNHNS and SASEGT. Trimming pared 4 bases from V and 3 bases from J, leaving 10 bases between. In DNA form, the CDR3 reads TGTGCCAGCAGTGCCGACAGATACAATCAGCCCCAGCATTTT. Residues: CASSADRYNQPQHF.

The J gene is TRBJ2-5, the V gene TRBV29-1; 9 bases map to TRBD2. Germline CDR1 SQVTM, CDR2 ANQGSEA. V shed 6 bases, J shed 1 base, and the junction held 9 bases outside the gene matches. The CDR3 consists of 15 residues. The CDR3: CSVLRAGGLQETQYF. In DNA form, the CDR3 reads TGCAGCGTGCTGAGGGCGGGGGGGCTCCAAGAGACCCAGTACTTC.

The V and J genes are TRBV28 and TRBJ2-7; weak D call: TRBD2 (5 bases). Trimming took off 6 bases at V and 3 bases at J, with 18 bases between the two ends. Germline V gives CDR1 MDHEN, CDR2 SYDVKM. CDR3 length: 15 residues. The CDR3 spells CASSTNSDFLYEQYF. CDR3 sequence (DNA): TGTGCCAGCAGCACCAACTCGGACTTCCTCTACGAGCAGTACTTC. Based on the CDR3 plus reference TRBV28 and TRBJ2-7, the full variable domain is DVKVTQSSRYLVKRTGEKVFLECVQDMDHENMFWYRQDPGLGLRLIYFSYDVKMKEKGDIPEGYSVSREKKERFSLILESASTNQTSMYLCASSTNSDFLYEQYFGPGTRLTVT.

This clonotype appeared a single time. The chain links TRBV28 to TRBJ2-7; 10 nucleotides align to TRBD2. Per the germline V gene, CDR1 is MDHEN and CDR2 is SYDVKM. This CDR3 region has 15 residues. V was pared by 5 bases and J by 2 bases, with 6 bases of the junction left unmatched. CDR3 protein: CASSISGGPTYEQYF. DNA for the CDR3: TGTGCCAGCAGTATTAGCGGGGGGCCTACCTACGAGCAGTACTTC.

CDR3 coding DNA: TGCGCCAGCAGCTCGGGACTGTCAGATCAGCCCCAGCATTTT. The encoded protein is CASSSGLSDQPQHF. The chain links TRBV5-1 to TRBJ1-5, with a possible D match to TRBD1 (5 bases). V was clipped by 3 bases and J by 5 bases, with 12 bases between them. The CDR3 runs 14 residues. Germline CDR1 is SGHRS and CDR2 is YFSETQ.

This rearrangement joins TRBV7-2 to TRBJ1-2; 9 bases agree with TRBD1. Germline CDR1 is SGHTA and CDR2 is FQGNSA. The junction had 11 bases not matched to a gene; V was cut back by 2 bases and J by 7 bases. CDR3 size: 16 residues. The chain's CDR3 is CASSLSVGGQGGGYTF. For the CDR3, the DNA is TGTGCCAGCAGCTTATCTGTGGGGGGACAGGGTGGTGGCTACACCTTC.